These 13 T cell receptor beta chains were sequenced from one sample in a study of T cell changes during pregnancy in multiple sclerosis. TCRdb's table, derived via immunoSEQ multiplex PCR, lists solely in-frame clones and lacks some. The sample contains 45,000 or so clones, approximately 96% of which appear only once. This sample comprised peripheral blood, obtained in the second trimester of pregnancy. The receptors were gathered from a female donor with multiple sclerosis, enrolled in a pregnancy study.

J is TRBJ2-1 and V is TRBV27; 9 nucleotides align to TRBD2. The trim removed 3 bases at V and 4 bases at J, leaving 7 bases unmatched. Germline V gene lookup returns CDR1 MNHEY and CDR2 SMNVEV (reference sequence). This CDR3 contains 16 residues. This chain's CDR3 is CASSFISGRGYNEQFF. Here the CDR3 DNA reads TGTGCCAGCAGTTTCATTAGCGGGAGAGGTTACAATGAGCAGTTCTTC.

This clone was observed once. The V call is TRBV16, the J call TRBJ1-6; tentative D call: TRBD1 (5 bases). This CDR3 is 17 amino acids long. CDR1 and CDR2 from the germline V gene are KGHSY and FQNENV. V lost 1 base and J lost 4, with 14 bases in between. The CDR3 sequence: CASSQLIDSFYNSPLHF. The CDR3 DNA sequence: TGTGCCAGCAGCCAATTGATAGACAGCTTTTATAATTCACCCCTCCACTTT.

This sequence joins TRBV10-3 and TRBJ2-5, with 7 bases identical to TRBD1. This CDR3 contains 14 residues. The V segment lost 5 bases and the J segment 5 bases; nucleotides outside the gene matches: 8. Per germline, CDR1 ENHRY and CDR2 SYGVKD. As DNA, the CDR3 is TGTGCCATCAGTAGGGAAGGGGGCGTCGAGACCCAGTACTTC. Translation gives CAISREGGVETQYF.

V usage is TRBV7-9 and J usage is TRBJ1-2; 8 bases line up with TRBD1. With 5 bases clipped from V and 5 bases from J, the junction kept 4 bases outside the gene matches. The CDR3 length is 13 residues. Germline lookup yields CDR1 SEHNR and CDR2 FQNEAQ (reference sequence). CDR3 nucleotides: TGTGCCAGCAGCCCCAGGGGGCCATATGGCTACACCTTC. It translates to CASSPRGPYGYTF.

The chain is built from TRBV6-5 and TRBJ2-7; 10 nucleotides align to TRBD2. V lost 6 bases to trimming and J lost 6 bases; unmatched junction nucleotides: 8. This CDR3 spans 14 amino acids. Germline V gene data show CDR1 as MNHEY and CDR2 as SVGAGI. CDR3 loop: CASRTNPSGSEQYF. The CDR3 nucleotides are TGTGCCAGCAGGACAAATCCTAGCGGGAGCGAGCAGTACTTC.

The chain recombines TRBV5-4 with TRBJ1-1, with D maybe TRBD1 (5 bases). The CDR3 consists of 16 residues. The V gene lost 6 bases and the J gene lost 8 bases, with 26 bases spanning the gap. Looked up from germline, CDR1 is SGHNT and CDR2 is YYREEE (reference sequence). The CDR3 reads CASTYPGGLGLSEAFF. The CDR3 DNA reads TGTGCCAGCACCTACCCTGGGGGGTTGGGACTTAGCGAAGCTTTCTTT.

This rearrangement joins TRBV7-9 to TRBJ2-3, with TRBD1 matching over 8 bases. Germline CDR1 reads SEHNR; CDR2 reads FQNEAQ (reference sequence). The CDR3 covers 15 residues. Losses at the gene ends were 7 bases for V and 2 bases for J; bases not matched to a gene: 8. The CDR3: CASTPRTGFTDTQYF. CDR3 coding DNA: TGTGCCAGCACCCCGAGGACAGGGTTCACAGATACGCAGTATTTT.

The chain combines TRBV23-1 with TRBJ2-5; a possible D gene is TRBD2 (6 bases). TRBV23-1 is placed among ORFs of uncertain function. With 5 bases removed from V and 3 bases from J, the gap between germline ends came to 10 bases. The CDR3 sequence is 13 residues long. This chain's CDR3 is CASSWREKETQYF. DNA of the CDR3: TGCGCCAGCAGTTGGCGGGAAAAAGAGACCCAGTACTTC.

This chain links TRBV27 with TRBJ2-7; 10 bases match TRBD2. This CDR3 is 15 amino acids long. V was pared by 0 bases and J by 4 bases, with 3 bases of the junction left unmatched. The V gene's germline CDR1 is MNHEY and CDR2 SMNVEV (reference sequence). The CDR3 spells CASSLSPSGSYEQYF. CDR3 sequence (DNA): TGTGCCAGCAGTTTATCCCCTAGCGGGAGTTACGAGCAGTACTTC.

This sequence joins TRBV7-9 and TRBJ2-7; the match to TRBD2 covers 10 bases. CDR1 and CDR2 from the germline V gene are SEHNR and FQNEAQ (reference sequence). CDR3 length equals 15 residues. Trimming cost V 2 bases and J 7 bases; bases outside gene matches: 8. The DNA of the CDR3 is TGTGCCAGCAGCTTAAGGACTAGCGGAGCCGCGGAGCAGTACTTC. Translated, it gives CASSLRTSGAAEQYF.

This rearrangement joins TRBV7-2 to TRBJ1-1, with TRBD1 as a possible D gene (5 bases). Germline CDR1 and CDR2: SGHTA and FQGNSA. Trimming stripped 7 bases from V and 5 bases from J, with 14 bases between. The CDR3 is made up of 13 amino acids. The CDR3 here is CASMLGGGTEAFF. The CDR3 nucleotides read TGTGCCAGCATGCTGGGGGGTGGAACTGAAGCTTTCTTT.

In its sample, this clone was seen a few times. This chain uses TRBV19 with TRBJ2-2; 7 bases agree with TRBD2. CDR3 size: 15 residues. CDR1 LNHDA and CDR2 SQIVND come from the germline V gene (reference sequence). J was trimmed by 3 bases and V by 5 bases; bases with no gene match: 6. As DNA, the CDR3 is TGTGCCAGTAGTGCCGGACTAGTAGACACCGGGGAGCTGTTTTTT. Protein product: CASSAGLVDTGELFF.

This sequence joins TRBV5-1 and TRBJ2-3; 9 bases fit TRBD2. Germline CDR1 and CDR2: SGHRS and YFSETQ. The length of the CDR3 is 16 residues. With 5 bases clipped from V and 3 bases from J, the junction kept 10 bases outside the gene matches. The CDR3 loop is CASRALTSGETDTQYF. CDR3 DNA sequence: TGCGCCAGCAGAGCTTTGACTAGCGGAGAGACAGATACGCAGTATTTT.